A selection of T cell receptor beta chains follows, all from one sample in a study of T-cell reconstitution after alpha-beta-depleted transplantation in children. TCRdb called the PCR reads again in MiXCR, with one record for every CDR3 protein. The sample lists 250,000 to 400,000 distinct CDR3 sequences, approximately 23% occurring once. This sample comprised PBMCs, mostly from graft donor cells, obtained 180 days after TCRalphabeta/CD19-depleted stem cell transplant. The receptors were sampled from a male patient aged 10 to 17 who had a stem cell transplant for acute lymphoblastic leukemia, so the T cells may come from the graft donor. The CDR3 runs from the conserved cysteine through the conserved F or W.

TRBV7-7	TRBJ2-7	CASSTGTGSYEQYF
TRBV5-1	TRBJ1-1	CASSWDRVNTEAFF
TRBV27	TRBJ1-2	CASSLLKDRDGYTF
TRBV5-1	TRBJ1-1	CASSFQAGRMNTEAFF
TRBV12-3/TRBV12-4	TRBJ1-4	CASSRLSGTGRATNEKLFF
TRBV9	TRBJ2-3	CASSYGRGLAEGDTQYF
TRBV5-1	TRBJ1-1	CASSLRRQGTEAFF
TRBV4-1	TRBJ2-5	CASSPSPGTSGRGKETQYF
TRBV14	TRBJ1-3	CASSQGPGAAGNTIYF
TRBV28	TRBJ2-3	CASSSPGLAGLRTDTQYF
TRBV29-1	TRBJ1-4	CSVGRTGINEKLFF
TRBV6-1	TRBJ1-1	CASTGDRARGEAFF
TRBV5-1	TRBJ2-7	CASSPAESPTYEQYF
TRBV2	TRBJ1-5	CASSVWTGDNQPQHF
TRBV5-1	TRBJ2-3	CASSFSGTSDTQYF
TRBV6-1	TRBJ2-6	CASSEWGSGANVLTF
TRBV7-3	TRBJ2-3	CASRMAGAADTQYF
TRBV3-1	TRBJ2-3	CASSQDLRARTDTQYF
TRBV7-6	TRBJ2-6	CASSSIRTGANVLTF
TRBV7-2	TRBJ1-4	CASSFYSATNEKLFF
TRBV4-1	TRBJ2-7	CASSQDGGESYEQYF
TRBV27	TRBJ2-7	CASSFSNPRAPLVRKSPYEQYF
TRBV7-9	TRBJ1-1	CASRKGMNTEAFF
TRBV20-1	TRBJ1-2	CSARDRGQGNYGYTF
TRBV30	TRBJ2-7	CAWSRGQGYEQYF
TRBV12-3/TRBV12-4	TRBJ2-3	CASSFGQGRGTDTQYF
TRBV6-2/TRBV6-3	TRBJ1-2	CASSYSRGSYGYTF
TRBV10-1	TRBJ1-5	CASVAGAGDNQPQHF